The table lists the clone carrying this TCR beta chain with many counts. The data were taken from a study of spatial heterogeneity in lung cancer. Study in general: PBMC collected at follow-up were sequenced when available, a median of around 2 years after resection. For the average unique TCR and UMI combination, more than ten occurrences appeared in raw reads.

The CDR3 totals 13 residues. Germline V CDR1 and CDR2: SGHNT, YYREEE (reference sequence). The ends were cut back, 0 bases at V and 6 bases at J, with 9 bases in the middle. TCRdb processed the 5' RACE reads anew with MiXCR; each CDR3 protein has one entry. This sample has 18,000 or so distinct CDR3 sequences, with 9.2% found just once. Described time point: blood at routine non-recurrence follow-up after resection. No cells were sorted before sequencing. The whole RNA sequenced was extracted from tumor, nontumor lung or frozen PBMC. The input for sequencing was PBMCs, taken at follow-up. The origin of this receptor is a male donor with early-stage non-small cell lung cancer. The chain couples TRBV5-4 to TRBJ2-5; possibly TRBD2 for D (5 bases). This CDR3 is CASSLGPGKTQYF. In DNA form, the CDR3 reads TGTGCCAGCAGCTTGGGGCCCGGGAAGACCCAGTACTTC.